This TCR beta chain derives from a study of blood T cell repertoires in COVID-19. Study in general: Sites across the United States, Italy and Spain contributed samples from acute and convalescent COVID-19.

Sequencing used immunoSEQ multiplex PCR; TCRdb keeps in-frame clones, though not all of them. Of approximately 350,000 clones detected, roughly four fifths appear once; the ten largest clones hold over 4.5%. The CDR3 sequence is 13 residues long. Between the trimmed V and J ends, which lost 0 bases and 9 bases, there was a span of 9 bases. Germline-derived CDR1 and CDR2 are SGHAT and FQNNGV. The clonotype comes from a woman aged 45-65 years who had recovered from COVID-19. Sequenced: PBMCs or T cells enriched from blood (not recorded which). The V and J genes are TRBV11-2 and TRBJ2-1; D unresolved. For the CDR3, the DNA is TGTGCCAGCAGCTTAGACGTGGGCAGTGAGCAGTTCTTC. It yields the protein CASSLDVGSEQFF.